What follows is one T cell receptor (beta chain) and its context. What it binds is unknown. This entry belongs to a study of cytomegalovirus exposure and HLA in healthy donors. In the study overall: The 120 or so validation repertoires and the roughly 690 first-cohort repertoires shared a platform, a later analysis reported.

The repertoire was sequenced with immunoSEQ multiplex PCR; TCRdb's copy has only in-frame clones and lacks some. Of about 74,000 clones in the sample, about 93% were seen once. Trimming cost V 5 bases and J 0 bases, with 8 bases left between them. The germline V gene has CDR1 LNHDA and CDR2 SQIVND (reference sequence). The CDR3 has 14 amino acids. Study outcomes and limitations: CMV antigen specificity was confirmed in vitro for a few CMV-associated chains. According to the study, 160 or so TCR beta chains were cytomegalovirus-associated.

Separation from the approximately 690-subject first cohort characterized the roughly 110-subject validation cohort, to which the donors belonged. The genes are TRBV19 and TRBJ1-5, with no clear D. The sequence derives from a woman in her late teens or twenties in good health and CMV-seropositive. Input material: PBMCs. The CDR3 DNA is TGTGCCAGTAGTTCCTACCATAGCAATCAGCCCCAGCATTTT. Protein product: CASSSYHSNQPQHF.